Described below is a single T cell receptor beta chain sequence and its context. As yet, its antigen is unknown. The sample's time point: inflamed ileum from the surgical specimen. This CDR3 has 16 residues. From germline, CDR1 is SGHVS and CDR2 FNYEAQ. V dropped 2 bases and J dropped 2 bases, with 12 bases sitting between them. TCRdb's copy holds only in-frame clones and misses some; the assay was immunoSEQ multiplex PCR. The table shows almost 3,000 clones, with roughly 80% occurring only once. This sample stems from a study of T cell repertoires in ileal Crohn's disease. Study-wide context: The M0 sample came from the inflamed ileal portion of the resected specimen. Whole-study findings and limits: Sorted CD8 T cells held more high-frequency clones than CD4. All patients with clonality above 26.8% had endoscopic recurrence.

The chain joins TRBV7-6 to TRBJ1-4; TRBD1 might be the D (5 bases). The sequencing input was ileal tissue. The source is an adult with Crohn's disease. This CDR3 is CASSLFAGLTNEKLFF. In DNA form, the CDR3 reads TGTGCCAGCAGCTTATTTGCAGGGCTGACTAATGAAAAACTGTTTTTT.